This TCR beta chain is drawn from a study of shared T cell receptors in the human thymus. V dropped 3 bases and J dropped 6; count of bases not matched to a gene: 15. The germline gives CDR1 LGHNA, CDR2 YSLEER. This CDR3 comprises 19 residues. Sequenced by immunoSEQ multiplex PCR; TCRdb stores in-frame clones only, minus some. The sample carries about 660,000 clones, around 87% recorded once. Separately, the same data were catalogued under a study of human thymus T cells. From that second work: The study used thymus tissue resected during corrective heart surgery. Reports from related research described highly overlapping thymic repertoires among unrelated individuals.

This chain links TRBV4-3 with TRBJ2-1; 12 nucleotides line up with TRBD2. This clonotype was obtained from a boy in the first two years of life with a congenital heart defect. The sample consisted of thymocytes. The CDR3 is CASSHGLGLAGNRCNEQFF. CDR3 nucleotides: TGCGCCAGCAGCCACGGGCTCGGACTAGCGGGAAATCGTTGCAATGAGCAGTTCTTC.